Below, 12 T cell receptor beta chains from the same sample are listed, as sequenced in a study of blood T cell repertoires in COVID-19. Only in-frame clones appear in the TCRdb table, and some are missing; sequencing was by immunoSEQ multiplex PCR. The profile covers 150,000 or so clones, with roughly 77% appearing a single time and 4% to 5% taken by the ten largest. Sample: peripheral blood. The source is a woman in her 70s with COVID-19, enrolled during active disease.

V gene TRBV19 combines with J gene TRBJ2-2; 8 positions agree with TRBD1. V lost 6 bases to trimming and J lost 2 bases; unmatched junction nucleotides: 8. CDR1 is LNHDA and CDR2 is SQIVND in the germline V gene (reference sequence). This CDR3 contains 16 residues. CDR3 DNA: TGTGCCAGTAGGAGACCGGGACAGGCTAACACCGGGGAGCTGTTTTTT. This gives the protein CASRRPGQANTGELFF.

To note about this clone: This sample includes further DNA sequences coding for the same CDR3. The chain is built from TRBV6-1 and TRBJ2-3, with TRBD1 matching over 7 bases. Germline loops: CDR1 MNHNS, CDR2 SASEGT. V trimming: 1 base; J trimming: 4 bases; junction bases outside the gene matches: 2. The CDR3 covers 14 residues. The CDR3 loop is CASSEGGGADTQYF. DNA of the CDR3: TGTGCCAGCAGTGAAGGAGGGGGCGCAGATACGCAGTATTTT.

The chain is built from TRBV6-5 and TRBJ1-4; D might be TRBD1 (5 bases). Trimming took 8 bases from V and 8 from J, leaving 21 bases between them. In germline, CDR1 is MNHEY, CDR2 SVGAGI. The CDR3 spans 15 residues. CDR3 sequence reads: CASRLGAREEEKLFF. As DNA, the CDR3 is TGTGCCAGCCGCCTTGGGGCCAGGGAGGAAGAAAAACTGTTTTTT.

V gene TRBV11-2 combines with J gene TRBJ1-1; tentative D call: TRBD1 (6 bases). V lost 3 bases and J lost 5, with 22 bases in between. The V gene's germline CDR1 is SGHAT and CDR2 FQNNGV. CDR3 length equals 17 residues. CDR3 sequence reads: CASSLGLRDIGRTEAFF. CDR3 in DNA: TGTGCCAGCAGCTTGGGGCTGAGGGACATAGGAAGAACTGAAGCTTTCTTT. The whole variable domain, filled in from reference TRBV11-2 and TRBJ1-1, reads EAGVAQSPRYKIIEKRQSVAFWCNPISGHATLYWYQQILGQGPKLLIQFQNNGVVDDSQLPKDRFSAERLKGVDSTLKIQPAKLEDSAVYLCASSLGLRDIGRTEAFFGQGTRLTVV.

The CDR3 spells CASSRTGELFF. The DNA for the CDR3 is TGTGCCAGCAGCCGCACCGGGGAGCTGTTTTTT. This sequence joins TRBV5-6 and TRBJ2-2; D is unresolved. The CDR3 has 11 residues. The germline CDR1 and CDR2 sequences are SGHDT and YYEEEE. Trimming cost V 4 bases and J 4 bases, with 2 bases left between them.

The gene calls are TRBV19 and TRBJ2-1, with D perhaps matching TRBD2 (5 bases). The V and J ends lost 6 bases and 4 bases respectively, with 16 bases between them. The CDR3 is 15 amino acids. Germline V gene data show CDR1 as LNHDA and CDR2 as SQIVND (reference sequence). This chain's CDR3 is CASSSGSQNYNEQFF. The CDR3, as DNA: TGTGCCAGTAGCTCGGGGTCTCAGAATTACAATGAGCAGTTCTTC. The full variable domain, with the rest looked up from reference TRBV19 and TRBJ2-1, is DGGITQSPKYLFRKEGQNVTLSCEQNLNHDAMYWYRQDPGQGLRLIYYSQIVNDFQKGDIAEGYSVSREKKESFPLTVTSAQKNPTAFYLCASSSGSQNYNEQFFGPGTRLTVL.

This chain links TRBV7-2 with TRBJ1-1, with TRBD1 identical over 7 bases. In germline, CDR1 is SGHTA, CDR2 FQGNSA. With 4 bases clipped from V and 4 bases from J, the junction kept 3 bases outside the gene matches. The CDR3 covers 13 residues. CDR3 loop: CASSSPGGTEAFF. The DNA of the CDR3 is TGTGCCAGCAGCTCCCCAGGGGGCACTGAAGCTTTCTTT.

The chain recombines TRBV6-5 with TRBJ2-7, with 8 bases that match TRBD1. The V gene end was trimmed by 6 bases and the J gene end by 4 bases; junction bases not matched to a gene: 11. CDR3 length equals 15 residues. Per germline, CDR1 MNHEY and CDR2 SVGAGI. The CDR3 DNA is TGTGCCAGCAGGTACACGGACAGGGCTGATTACGAGCAGTACTTC. Its protein product is CASRYTDRADYEQYF.

The rearrangement links TRBV9 to TRBJ1-1, with 7 bases identical to TRBD1. This CDR3 is 13 amino acids long. CDR1 is SGDLS, CDR2 YYNGEE, per germline. Trimming at V came to 4 bases and at J to 6 bases, leaving 6 bases not matched to a gene. CDR3 sequence reads: CASSPQGYPEAFF. CDR3 coding DNA: TGTGCCAGCAGCCCACAGGGGTACCCTGAAGCTTTCTTT.

The V and J genes are TRBV7-9 and TRBJ1-2; perhaps TRBD1 as D (5 bases). Trimming removed 5 bases at V and 5 bases at J, with 12 bases between. CDR3 length: 13 residues. Germline V gene lookup returns CDR1 SEHNR and CDR2 FQNEAQ (reference sequence). This CDR3 is CASSHATVYGYTF. The CDR3 nucleotides are TGTGCCAGCAGCCACGCGACAGTTTATGGCTACACCTTC.

This rearrangement joins TRBV27 to TRBJ1-1; 8 bases are shared with TRBD1. The CDR3 consists of 16 residues. The germline V gene encodes CDR1 MNHEY and CDR2 SMNVEV (reference sequence). The V segment lost 7 bases and the J segment 1 base; nucleotides outside the gene matches: 11. CDR3 sequence (DNA): TGTGCCAGCACCAAATTAACAGGGGGGAAGAACACTGAAGCTTTCTTT. Translating gives CASTKLTGGKNTEAFF.

V is TRBV19 and J is TRBJ2-3, with a possible D match to TRBD2 (7 bases). CDR1 is LNHDA, CDR2 SQIVND, per germline (reference sequence). This CDR3 region has 14 residues. V was trimmed by 5 bases and J by 6 bases, leaving 15 bases between them. The CDR3 here is CASSARGAEDTQYF. The CDR3 DNA is TGTGCCAGTAGTGCCCGGGGGGCTGAGGATACGCAGTATTTT. Drawing the rest from reference TRBV19 and TRBJ2-3, the complete variable domain is DGGITQSPKYLFRKEGQNVTLSCEQNLNHDAMYWYRQDPGQGLRLIYYSQIVNDFQKGDIAEGYSVSREKKESFPLTVTSAQKNPTAFYLCASSARGAEDTQYFGPGTRLTVL.